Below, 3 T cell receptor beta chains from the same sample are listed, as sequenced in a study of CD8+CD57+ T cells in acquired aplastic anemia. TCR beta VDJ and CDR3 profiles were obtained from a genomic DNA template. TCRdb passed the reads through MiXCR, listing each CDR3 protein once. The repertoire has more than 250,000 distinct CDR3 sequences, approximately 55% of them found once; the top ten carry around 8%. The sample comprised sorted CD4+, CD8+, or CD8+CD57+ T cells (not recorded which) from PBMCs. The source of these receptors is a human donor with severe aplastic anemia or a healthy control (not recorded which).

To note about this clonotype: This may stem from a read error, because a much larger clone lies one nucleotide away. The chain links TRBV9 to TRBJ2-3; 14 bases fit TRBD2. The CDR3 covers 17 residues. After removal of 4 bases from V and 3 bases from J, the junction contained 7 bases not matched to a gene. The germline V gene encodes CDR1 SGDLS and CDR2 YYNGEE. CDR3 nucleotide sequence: TGTGCCAGCAGCTCGCACTGGACTAGCGGGGGGACAGATACGCAGTATTTT. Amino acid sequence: CASSSHWTSGGTDTQYF.

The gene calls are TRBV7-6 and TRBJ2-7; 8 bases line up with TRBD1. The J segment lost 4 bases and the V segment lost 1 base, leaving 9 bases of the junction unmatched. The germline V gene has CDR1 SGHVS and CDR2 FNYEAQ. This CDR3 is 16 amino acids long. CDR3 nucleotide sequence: TGTGCCAGCAGCTTAGATTGGCAGGGGGCTGGGTACGAGCAGTACTTC. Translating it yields CASSLDWQGAGYEQYF.

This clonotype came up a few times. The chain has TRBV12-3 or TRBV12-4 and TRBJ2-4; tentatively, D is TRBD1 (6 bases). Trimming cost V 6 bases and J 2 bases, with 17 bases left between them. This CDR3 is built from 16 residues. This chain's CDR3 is CASSPLTGWTKNIQYF. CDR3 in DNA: TGTGCCAGCAGCCCACTCACAGGGTGGACCAAAAACATTCAGTACTTC.